This entry lists 16 T cell receptor beta chains sequenced from one sample in a study of vaccination and CD4 T cells after COVID-19. Sequenced with the Oncomine TCR Beta short-read assay was DNA taken from cultured CD4+ T cells. TCRdb reprocessed the PCR reads with MiXCR, giving one entry per CDR3 protein. The repertoire holds approximately 13,000 distinct CDR3 sequences, with about 50% as singletons. The antigens of these receptors remain unknown. Treatment meaning: roughly ten-day PBMC culture with coronavirus spike peptide pools or control peptides (ViraFEST assay). Material: CD4+ T cells from blood, cultured in vitro. These TCRs come from a human donor who had recovered from COVID-19.

This clonotype occurred a few times. This chain links TRBV20-1 with TRBJ2-7, with TRBD2 identical over 10 bases. The CDR3 has 13 amino acids. Germline loops: CDR1 DFQATT, CDR2 SNEGSKA (reference sequence). Trimming took 8 bases from V and 6 from J; bases not matched to a gene: 10. The CDR3 is CSPHTSGMGEQYF. The DNA of the CDR3 is TGCAGTCCCCACACTAGCGGGATGGGCGAGCAGTACTTC.

V is TRBV30 and J is TRBJ1-6, with D hard to call. The V end was cut by 2 bases, the J end by 7 bases, with 15 bases between. The CDR3 runs to 15 residues. Germline-derived CDR1 and CDR2 are GTSNPN and SVGIG (reference sequence). This chain's CDR3 is CAWSLWQAGNSPLHF. The DNA for the CDR3 is TGTGCCTGGAGTCTTTGGCAGGCGGGGAATTCACCCCTCCACTTT.

V usage is TRBV7-3 and J usage is TRBJ2-5, with D hard to call. Germline-derived CDR1 and CDR2 are SGHTA and FQGTGA. Trimming took off 2 bases at V and 3 bases at J, with 7 bases between the two ends. This CDR3 region has 13 residues. CDR3 bases: TGTGCCAGCAGCTTATCTGCCGAAGAGACCCAGTACTTC. Translating it yields CASSLSAEETQYF.

The J gene is TRBJ2-7, the V gene TRBV5-4, with 9 bases lining up with TRBD2. This CDR3 spans 14 amino acids. V lost 4 bases to trimming and J lost 5 bases; unmatched junction nucleotides: 7. Germline V gene sequence: CDR1 SGHNT, CDR2 YYREEE (reference sequence). As DNA, the CDR3 is TGTGCCAGCAGCCCGAGGGTAGCGGGAGACGAGCAGTACTTC. Its translation is CASSPRVAGDEQYF.

The genes are TRBV24-1 and TRBJ2-3; TRBD2 aligns across 10 bases. V lost 10 bases and J lost 3; bases outside the gene matches: 6. Germline V gives CDR1 KGHDR, CDR2 SFDVKD. CDR3 length: 14 amino acids. The chain's CDR3 is CATRSTSGTDTQYF. In nucleotides, the CDR3 is TGTGCCACGCGATCGACTAGCGGGACAGATACGCAGTATTTT.

The genes are TRBV7-2 and TRBJ1-5; D unclear. Germline V gene sequence: CDR1 SGHTA, CDR2 FQGNSA. Trimming left V 5 bases short and J 6 bases short, with 14 bases between. The CDR3 spans 14 residues. CDR3 sequence reads: CASSNQPGPQPQHF. The DNA for the CDR3 is TGTGCCAGCAGCAATCAACCGGGTCCTCAGCCCCAGCATTTT.

The chain has TRBV20-1 and TRBJ1-5; the match to TRBD1 covers 7 bases. This CDR3 comprises 15 residues. Germline-derived CDR1 and CDR2 are DFQATT and SNEGSKA (reference sequence). The V and J ends lost 8 bases and 1 base, in that order; junction bases with no gene match: 11. The CDR3 bases are TGCAGTTCCCACAGGGGTGGTATGAGCAATCAGCCCCAGCATTTT. Protein: CSSHRGGMSNQPQHF.

V and J are TRBV23-1 and TRBJ1-5, with D possibly matching TRBD1 (5 bases). TRBV23-1 is classed as an ORF, of uncertain function. This CDR3 spans 18 amino acids. Trimming stripped 6 bases from V and 0 bases from J, with 21 bases between. In DNA form, the CDR3 reads TGCGCCAGCAGCGAAGGGGACGGTGAAGAATATAGCAATCAGCCCCAGCATTTT. Its translation: CASSEGDGEEYSNQPQHF.

This clonotype was observed a few times. The J gene is TRBJ1-5, the V gene TRBV19; the D gene is possibly TRBD1 (5 bases). Trimming removed 7 bases from V and 5 bases from J, with 18 bases in between. Germline lookup yields CDR1 LNHDA and CDR2 SQIVND (reference sequence). The CDR3 contains 15 residues. The CDR3 DNA follows: TGTGCCAGTACTCTAGCCGACAGCCGATATCAGCCCCAGCATTTT. This gives the protein CASTLADSRYQPQHF.

The CDR3 bases are TGTGCCAGCAACCAGATGGGCGGGAGTACCGGGGAGCTGTTTTTT. This gives the protein CASNQMGGSTGELFF. The chain combines TRBV6-1 with TRBJ2-2, with 7 bases matching TRBD2. Per germline, CDR1 MNHNS and CDR2 SASEGT. The CDR3 sequence is 15 residues long. V was pared by 7 bases and J by 5 bases, with 10 bases of the junction left unmatched.

The DNA for the CDR3 is TGCAGTGCTTCCTCGACGGGGACTAACTATGGCTACACCTTC. This sequence encodes CSASSTGTNYGYTF. The V gene is TRBV20-1, the J gene TRBJ1-2; D ambiguous. Germline CDR1 and CDR2: DFQATT and SNEGSKA (reference sequence). V gave up 5 bases and J gave up 0 bases, with 13 bases separating them. The CDR3 totals 14 residues.

This clonotype occurred once. J is TRBJ2-7 and V is TRBV12-3 or TRBV12-4; TRBD1 is a possible D gene (5 bases). V was cut by 1 base and J by 1 base, with 8 bases left in between. The CDR3 is 14 amino acids. The CDR3 protein is CASSLVTGSYEQYF. The DNA of the CDR3 is TGTGCCAGCAGTTTAGTCACAGGTTCCTACGAGCAGTACTTC.

CDR3 sequence: CSARKDRAEQYF. CDR3 DNA: TGCAGTGCTAGGAAGGACAGGGCCGAGCAGTACTTC. V and J are TRBV20-1 and TRBJ2-7; 8 bases fit TRBD1. Germline V gene lookup returns CDR1 DFQATT and CDR2 SNEGSKA (reference sequence). The CDR3 has 12 residues. V gave up 3 bases and J gave up 6 bases; unmatched junction bases: 4.

The chain links TRBV2 to TRBJ2-1, with 14 nucleotides matching TRBD2. J lost 8 bases, V lost 5 bases, and 2 bases had no gene match. The CDR3 has 14 residues. Germline V lookup: CDR1 SNHLY, CDR2 FYNNEI. Here the CDR3 DNA reads TGTGCCAGCAGTAGACTAGCGGGAGGGGATGAGCAGTTCTTC. Its translation: CASSRLAGGDEQFF.

The chain couples TRBV20-1 to TRBJ1-4; 7 bases match TRBD1. Losses at the gene ends were 4 bases for V and 5 bases for J; bases not matched to a gene: 10. The CDR3 runs 15 residues. Germline V CDR1 and CDR2: DFQATT, SNEGSKA (reference sequence). The CDR3, as DNA: TGCAGTGCTAACGAAGGGACAGCTCTCAATGAAAAACTGTTTTTT. Translated: CSANEGTALNEKLFF.

A single count supports this clonotype. The V gene is TRBV27, the J gene TRBJ2-7; no firm D call. The CDR3 loop spans 15 amino acids. Germline assignment: CDR1 MNHEY and CDR2 SMNVEV (reference sequence). The germline V and J ends were trimmed by 4 bases and 6 bases, with 19 bases remaining between them. The CDR3 region is CASSSILGYDFEQYF. As DNA, the CDR3 is TGTGCCAGCAGTTCTATACTCGGGTACGACTTCGAGCAGTACTTC.